This T cell receptor (beta chain) appears in the sequencing data of a study of T cell responses to AZD1222 COVID-19 vaccine. Looking at the study overall: Second-dose groups at about 4 or about 12 weeks were pooled. Study-level results: Among the donors, most were white British and more were female, and clonal diversity was possibly underestimated. Two AZD1222 doses significantly raised spike-specific TCR breadth and depth over controls. Only 6 or 7 individuals given AZD1222 were seropositive at baseline.

The CDR3 totals 14 residues. V shed 0 bases, J shed 2 bases, and the junction held 2 bases outside the gene matches. CDR1 is SGHRS and CDR2 is YFSETQ in the germline V gene. As to this clone: Its specificity is unknown.

Clones were sequenced by immunoSEQ multiplex PCR, and TCRdb holds only the in-frame ones, with some missing. The profile shows about 96,000 clones, 90% of them singletons. This clonotype was sampled from an adult in good health. Sequenced material: peripheral blood, taken on day 0 of AZD1222 vaccination. The chain employs TRBV5-1 and TRBJ2-7; 7 nucleotides line up with TRBD1. CDR3 DNA: TGCGCCAGCAGCTTGGCCGGGACAGCCTACGAGCAGTACTTC. Its translation is CASSLAGTAYEQYF.